These T cell receptor beta chains were read from a single sample in a study of cytomegalovirus exposure and HLA in healthy donors. Sequenced by immunoSEQ multiplex PCR; TCRdb stores in-frame clones only, minus some. The repertoire includes approximately 140,000 clones, approximately 78% of them detected once, and under 3% sits in the top ten. Sequencing was done on a sample of PBMCs. These TCRs come from a man in his forties in good health and CMV-seropositive. CDR3s include the opening cysteine and the closing phenylalanine or tryptophan. A D gene is named only where the DNA matches it firmly. The listing skips clone size in some rows; elsewhere it reads once, few, many or a size class.

TRBV5-6,TRBJ2-7,14,TRBD1,.,CASRRGQSSYEQYF,TGTGCCAGCAGGAGGGGACAGTCGTCCTACGAGCAGTACTTC
TRBV5-5,TRBJ1-1,13,TRBD1,.,CASSWTGVVEAFF,TGTGCCAGCAGCTGGACAGGGGTCGTGGAAGCTTTCTTT
TRBV7-2,TRBJ2-7,13,TRBD1,.,CASSVDRVYEQYF,TGTGCCAGCAGCGTGGACAGGGTGTACGAGCAGTACTTC
TRBV5-4,TRBJ1-3,13,.,.,CASPQGNGNTIYF,TGTGCCAGCCCCCAGGGGAATGGAAACACCATATATTTT
TRBV11-2,TRBJ1-3,18,TRBD1,.,CASSSLRDRGIPGNTIYF,TGTGCCAGCAGCTCGCTTCGGGACAGGGGGATTCCTGGAAACACCATATATTTT
TRBV5-1,TRBJ2-1,16,TRBD2,few,CASSLTSGSSYNEQFF,TGCGCCAGCAGCTTGACTAGCGGGAGCTCCTACAATGAGCAGTTCTTC
TRBV5-6,TRBJ1-1,14,.,.,CASSLDPRGTEAFF,TGTGCCAGCAGCTTGGACCCGCGGGGGACTGAAGCTTTCTTT
TRBV6-5,TRBJ2-7,14,TRBD2,few,CASRGTSGSGEQYF,TGTGCCAGCAGGGGGACTAGCGGGAGCGGGGAACAGTACTTC
TRBV5-6,TRBJ2-7,16,TRBD2,.,CASSLGGSGRPYEQYF,TGTGCCAGCAGCTTGGGTGGTAGCGGGAGGCCGTACGAGCAGTACTTC
TRBV29-1,TRBJ2-2,16,TRBD2,.,CSVGGLAGLRAGELFF,TGCAGCGTTGGGGGACTAGCGGGGTTGCGCGCCGGGGAGCTGTTTTTT
TRBV6-6,TRBJ1-1,13,TRBD1,.,CASTRQGITEAFF,TGTGCCAGCACCCGACAGGGGATCACTGAAGCTTTCTTT
TRBV11-2,TRBJ2-7,15,TRBD1,.,CASSRGTGEPYEQYF,TGTGCCAGCAGCCGAGGGACAGGGGAACCCTACGAGCAGTACTTC
TRBV11-2,TRBJ2-1,14,TRBD2,few,CASRLAGGPNEQFF,TGTGCCAGCAGACTAGCGGGAGGGCCCAATGAGCAGTTCTTC
TRBV30,TRBJ1-3,14,.,.,CAWSGTRVRNTIYF,TGTGCCTGGAGTGGGACACGGGTGAGAAACACCATATATTTT
TRBV5-1,TRBJ2-5,14,TRBD1,few,CASSFGTGEETQYF,TGCGCCAGCAGCTTCGGGACAGGGGAAGAGACCCAGTACTTC
TRBV6-1,TRBJ2-1,14,.,.,CASSEAPRGNEQFF,TGTGCCAGCAGTGAAGCCCCCCGGGGGAATGAGCAGTTCTTC
TRBV2,TRBJ2-7,11,.,once,CASQGFYEQYF,TGTGCCAGCCAGGGGTTCTACGAGCAGTACTTC